The clone carrying this T cell receptor beta chain was observed many times. The antigen is not known. The sample is drawn from a study of T cells after yellow fever vaccination. Whole-study findings and limits: Contamination by abundant bulk-population clonotypes could be present in FACS-sorted repertoires.

After removal of 4 bases from V and 4 bases from J, the junction contained 4 bases not matched to a gene. The CDR3 covers 14 residues. Germline CDR1 reads SGHRS; CDR2 reads YFSETQ. Template switching with 5'RACE generated the TCR cDNA and added a universal primer site and UMIs. TCRdb re-called the 5' RACE reads with MiXCR, one entry per CDR3 protein. The table lists 70,000 or so distinct CDR3 sequences, around 6.2% of them singletons. The input for sequencing was CD4+ T cells sorted from PBMCs, taken roughly 15 days after the first yellow fever vaccination. The source is a man aged 18-30 years who received the YFV17D yellow fever vaccine. The genes are TRBV5-1 and TRBJ2-2, with TRBD1 matching over 7 bases. This CDR3 is CASSPQGPTGELFF. The CDR3 DNA follows: TGCGCCAGCAGCCCACAGGGGCCCACCGGGGAGCTGTTTTTT.